What follows are 21 T cell receptor beta chains derived from one specimen sequenced in a study of T-cell memory formation after mild COVID-19. One entry per CDR3 protein results from TCRdb running MiXCR on the 5' RACE reads. The table shows roughly 150,000 distinct CDR3 sequences, with roughly a quarter occurring only once. The sequenced sample consisted of PBMCs or a T cell subset sorted from them (not recorded which). The receptors were sampled from an adult woman who had mild COVID-19 (a few samples of this study predate the infection). Cell type and time point are not known.

The J gene is TRBJ2-7, the V gene TRBV2; 9 nucleotides align to TRBD1. This CDR3 has 15 residues. Per the germline V gene, CDR1 is SNHLY and CDR2 is FYNNEI. J lost 3 bases, V lost 4 bases, and 7 bases had no gene match. The CDR3 protein is CASSVGTGSFYEQYF. The CDR3 DNA reads TGTGCCAGCAGTGTCGGGACAGGGAGCTTCTACGAGCAGTACTTC.

The rearrangement links TRBV20-1 to TRBJ2-1, with 13 nucleotides matching TRBD2. This CDR3 contains 15 residues. Per germline, CDR1 DFQATT and CDR2 SNEGSKA (reference sequence). V lost 0 bases to trimming and J lost 7 bases; unmatched junction nucleotides: 3. The CDR3: CSARDPTSGGNEQFF. CDR3 DNA: TGCAGTGCTAGAGATCCGACTAGCGGGGGGAATGAGCAGTTCTTC.

This clonotype came up a few times. This chain connects TRBV12-3 or TRBV12-4 to TRBJ2-7, with a weak D call TRBD1 (5 bases). The CDR3 is 14 residues long. V was clipped by 4 bases and J by 3 bases, with 13 bases between them. CDR3 amino acids: CASSSRTLNYEQYF. CDR3 DNA: TGTGCCAGCAGTTCACGGACATTAAACTACGAGCAGTACTTC.

The V gene is TRBV12-3 or TRBV12-4, the J gene TRBJ2-1; 8 nucleotides line up with TRBD2. This CDR3 comprises 16 residues. V was pared by 5 bases and J by 2 bases, with 8 bases of the junction left unmatched. Here the CDR3 reads CASSQKAGDPYNEQFF. Here the CDR3 DNA reads TGTGCCAGCAGTCAGAAAGCGGGAGATCCCTACAATGAGCAGTTCTTC.

The chain joins TRBV27 to TRBJ2-7; 7 bases match TRBD2. The V segment lost 3 bases and the J segment 5 bases; nucleotides outside the gene matches: 7. Germline values: CDR1 MNHEY, CDR2 SMNVEV (reference sequence). The CDR3 is 14 residues long. Written as DNA, the CDR3 is TGTGCCAGCAGTTTCGGACTAGAGTGGAACGAGCAGTACTTC. Translated: CASSFGLEWNEQYF.

The CDR3, as DNA: TGTGCCAGCAGCGGTCGGACAGGGGACAGCACAGATACGCAGTATTTT. Amino acid sequence: CASSGRTGDSTDTQYF. The rearrangement joins TRBV4-2 to TRBJ2-3; 9 nucleotides align to TRBD1. The CDR3 length is 16 residues. Per germline, CDR1 LGHNA and CDR2 YNFKEQ. Unmatched junction bases numbered 6, after V lost 5 bases and J lost 0 bases.

The J gene is TRBJ2-7, the V gene TRBV6-5; TRBD2 matches at 8 bases. The CDR3 has 14 residues. Germline V lookup: CDR1 MNHEY, CDR2 SVGAGI. V was pared by 4 bases and J by 2 bases, with 4 bases of the junction left unmatched. The CDR3 nucleotides read TGTGCCAGCAGTTCCACGGGACTAGCCTACGAGCAGTACTTC. This codes for CASSSTGLAYEQYF.

This chain connects TRBV6-4 to TRBJ2-1, with D perhaps matching TRBD1 or TRBD2 (6 bases each). The CDR3 totals 13 residues. Trimming removed 2 bases from V and 12 bases from J, with 14 bases in between. Germline CDR1 reads MRHNA; CDR2 reads SNTAGT. CDR3 DNA sequence: TGTGCCAGCAGTGACGATGGGGGGCTCACGCAGTTCTTC. It is translated as CASSDDGGLTQFF.

This clonotype was detected only a few times. CDR3 DNA sequence: TGTGCCAGCAAGGACAGGGGACTTACTAATGAGCAGTTCTTC. Protein product: CASKDRGLTNEQFF. The rearrangement links TRBV7-2 to TRBJ2-1, with 9 bases matching TRBD1. This CDR3 is built from 14 residues. J gave up 7 bases and V 7 bases, and 8 bases lay outside the gene matches. The V gene's germline CDR1 is SGHTA and CDR2 FQGNSA.

The chain uses TRBV6-2 or TRBV6-3 and TRBJ2-1, with D maybe TRBD2 (7 bases). CDR1 is MNHEY, CDR2 SVGEGT, per germline. The CDR3 covers 15 residues. Between the trimmed V and J ends, which lost 6 bases and 2 bases, there was a span of 14 bases. The CDR3 is CASSPWGGAYNEQFF. The CDR3 DNA is TGTGCCAGCAGCCCCTGGGGGGGCGCCTACAATGAGCAGTTCTTC.

This chain links TRBV29-1 with TRBJ1-1; no firm D call. The CDR3 is 14 residues long. V lost 5 bases and J lost 2, with 15 bases in between. Per germline, CDR1 SQVTM and CDR2 ANQGSEA. CDR3 DNA: TGCAGCGTTCAAGGGCGCCAGATCAACACTGAAGCTTTCTTT. It codes for CSVQGRQINTEAFF.

The rearrangement joins TRBV3-1 to TRBJ2-7; a weak D match, TRBD1 (5 bases). The CDR3 covers 13 residues. Trimming stripped 1 base from V and 4 bases from J, with 8 bases between. Per germline, CDR1 LGHDT and CDR2 YNNKEL (reference sequence). The CDR3 DNA is TGTGCCAGCAGCCAAGCGACAGCGTACGAGCAGTACTTC. The encoded protein is CASSQATAYEQYF.

The chain links TRBV20-1 to TRBJ1-4; maybe TRBD1 (5 bases). The CDR3 is 14 residues long. Trimming stripped 1 base from V and 12 bases from J, with 18 bases between. The germline V gene encodes CDR1 DFQATT and CDR2 SNEGSKA (reference sequence). CDR3 DNA sequence: TGCAGTGCTAGAGTGGCACTCTTGCGAGGGGAACTGTTTTTT. Its translation: CSARVALLRGELFF.

This clonotype was observed a few times. The rearrangement links TRBV27 to TRBJ1-5, with D unclear. The V end lost 3 bases, the J end lost 3 bases, and 12 bases lay between the germline ends. This CDR3 contains 15 residues. In germline, CDR1 is MNHEY, CDR2 SMNVEV (reference sequence). CDR3 loop: CASSLTAAYNQPQHF. As DNA, the CDR3 is TGTGCCAGCAGTTTGACGGCGGCTTACAATCAGCCCCAGCATTTT.

The genes are TRBV4-3 and TRBJ2-7, with 7 bases aligning to TRBD1. CDR3 size: 15 residues. Germline trimming cut 0 bases from V and 5 bases from J; bases unmatched to any gene: 7. The germline V gene has CDR1 LGHNA and CDR2 YSLEER. For the CDR3, the DNA is TGCGCCAGCAGCCAAGAAAGGGACAGTCCCCACGAGCAGTACTTC. The encoded protein is CASSQERDSPHEQYF.

Regarding this clonotype: One junction end does not reproduce the germline sequence, and a read error may be involved. V usage is TRBV4-1 and J usage is TRBJ1-1; 8 nucleotides line up with TRBD1. CDR1 is MGHRA and CDR2 is YSYEKL in the germline V gene. CDR3 length equals 15 residues. Written as DNA, the CDR3 is TGCGCCAGCAGCGCTTACAGGGGGGGCGTCCCTGACGCTTTCTTT. This translates into CASSAYRGGVPDAFF.

The chain has TRBV30 and TRBJ1-4; perhaps TRBD1 as D (5 bases). The CDR3 totals 13 residues. From germline, CDR1 is GTSNPN and CDR2 SVGIG (reference sequence). The V and J ends lost 1 base and 8 bases respectively, with 11 bases between them. Here the CDR3 reads CAWSEGAWEKLFF. The CDR3 nucleotides read TGTGCCTGGAGTGAAGGGGCGTGGGAAAAACTGTTTTTT.

This chain joins TRBV5-1 and TRBJ2-7; maybe TRBD2 (6 bases). Trimming took off 0 bases at V and 4 bases at J, with 14 bases between the two ends. The CDR3 loop spans 15 amino acids. Per the germline V gene, CDR1 is SGHRS and CDR2 is YFSETQ. The CDR3 DNA reads as TGCGCCAGCAGCTTGGCGTCGGGAGTGGGTTACGAGCAGTACTTC. Its protein product is CASSLASGVGYEQYF.

The J gene is TRBJ2-1, the V gene TRBV7-2; possible D gene TRBD2, 6 bases. Germline V gives CDR1 SGHTA, CDR2 FQGNSA. This CDR3 contains 16 residues. V lost 7 bases and J 0 bases, leaving 16 bases between the germline ends. CDR3 nucleotides: TGTGCCAGCACCGAAAACGCGGGGCCCTCCTACAATGAGCAGTTCTTC. Its translation is CASTENAGPSYNEQFF.

CDR3 sequence (DNA): TGTGCCAGCAGCCCCGGGACAGGGGTATACAATGAGCAGTTCTTC. Protein: CASSPGTGVYNEQFF. This sequence joins TRBV7-3 and TRBJ2-1; 10 bases are shared with TRBD1. The CDR3 totals 15 residues. CDR1 and CDR2 from the germline V gene are SGHTA and FQGTGA. V lost 5 bases, J lost 4 bases, and 5 bases stayed unmatched.

This clonotype was picked up a small number of times. The chain is built from TRBV29-1 and TRBJ2-3, with D perhaps matching TRBD1 (6 bases). CDR1 and CDR2 from the germline V gene are SQVTM and ANQGSEA. The CDR3 is made up of 16 amino acids. V dropped 6 bases and J dropped 8 bases, with 27 bases sitting between them. CDR3 protein: CSVLGVDSDLPTTQYF. Written as DNA, the CDR3 is TGCAGCGTCCTGGGGGTGGACAGTGATTTACCTACTACGCAGTATTTT.